The source of this TCR beta chain is a study of cytomegalovirus exposure and HLA in healthy donors. Study-level background: The roughly 120 validation repertoires matched the roughly 670 first-cohort repertoires in platform, a later analysis reported. Regarding the study as a whole: A few chains linked to CMV were shown in vitro to be specific for CMV antigens. The majority of TCR sequences were rare, yet some public TCRs appeared in many donors.

As for this clone: Its antigen is not known.

Clones were sequenced by immunoSEQ multiplex PCR, and TCRdb holds only the in-frame ones, with some missing. Here the sample spans more than 80,000 clones, 88% being singletons. The source is a young woman in good health and CMV-seropositive. The sequencing sample was made of PBMCs.

For the CDR3, the DNA is TGCGCCAGCAGCGGAGGGAAAAACAGGTCCCGGGAGCTGTTTTTT. Protein sequence: CASSGGKNRSRELFF. This sequence joins TRBV5-1 and TRBJ2-2; D is perhaps TRBD2 (6 bases). The germline CDR1 and CDR2 sequences are SGHRS and YFSETQ. Trimming cost V 4 bases and J 9 bases, with 19 bases left between them. This CDR3 spans 15 amino acids.